The 32 T cell receptor beta chains below come from one sample, sequenced in a study of blood T cell repertoires in COVID-19. Measured with immunoSEQ multiplex PCR; TCRdb has only the in-frame clones, and not every one. Of about 110,000 clones in the sample, about two thirds were seen once. The sequencing sample was made of peripheral blood. The receptors stem from a woman aged 40-49 years with acute or convalescent COVID-19.

As for this clone: A much larger clone differs from this one at a single base, so this may be a read error. The chain has TRBV7-2 and TRBJ2-2, with D perhaps TRBD1 (6 bases). Trimming cost V 5 bases and J 5 bases, with 9 bases left between them. The CDR3 has 13 amino acids. Germline CDR1 reads SGHTA; CDR2 reads FQGNSA. CDR3 bases: TGTGCCAGCAGCCCACAGGGTACCGGGGAGCTGTTTTTT. This codes for CASSPQGTGELFF.

This rearrangement joins TRBV6-5 to TRBJ2-5; unclear D gene. The V and J ends lost 0 bases and 4 bases respectively, with 6 bases between them. The CDR3 length is 13 residues. Germline values: CDR1 MNHEY, CDR2 SVGAGI. The CDR3, as DNA: TGTGCCAGCAGTTACTCGACGGGAGAGACCCAGTACTTC. Translating it yields CASSYSTGETQYF.

The V and J genes are TRBV10-3 and TRBJ1-4; D uncertain. The CDR3 runs to 14 residues. Deletions cut 6 bases from V and 3 bases from J, with 11 bases between. Germline assignment: CDR1 ENHRY and CDR2 SYGVKD. CDR3 DNA sequence: TGTGCCATCAGAGCGGGCAGCCCTAATGAAAAACTGTTTTTT. It codes for CAIRAGSPNEKLFF.

The V and J genes are TRBV27 and TRBJ1-3; 8 bases align to TRBD1. J gave up 3 bases and V 6 bases, and 4 bases lay outside the gene matches. The CDR3 is 14 amino acids. Germline V gene data show CDR1 as MNHEY and CDR2 as SMNVEV (reference sequence). CDR3 in DNA: TGTGCCAGCAGAGCAGGGGGCGGTGGAAACACCATATATTTT. As protein: CASRAGGGGNTIYF.

This rearrangement joins TRBV30 to TRBJ2-4, with D perhaps TRBD1 (6 bases). Germline V lookup: CDR1 GTSNPN, CDR2 SVGIG (reference sequence). This CDR3 spans 13 amino acids. Trimming took 8 bases from V and 6 from J, leaving 17 bases between them. CDR3 sequence (DNA): TGTGCCGGTCGGGCTACAGGGTTAAACATTCAGTACTTC. Protein sequence: CAGRATGLNIQYF. The full variable domain, with the rest looked up from reference TRBV30 and TRBJ2-4, is SQTIHQWPATLVQPVGSPLSLECTVEGTSNPNLYWYRQAAGRGLQLLFYSVGIGQISSEVPQNLSASRPQDRQFILSSKKLLLSDSGFYLCAGRATGLNIQYFGAGTRLSVL.

This clone was counted only a few times. The CDR3 coding sequence is TGTGCCAGTAGTATGGGGGACAGAGCAACTAATGAAAAACTGTTTTTT. It is translated as CASSMGDRATNEKLFF. V usage is TRBV19 and J usage is TRBJ1-4, with TRBD1 matching 7 bases. In germline, CDR1 is LNHDA, CDR2 SQIVND (reference sequence). The CDR3 consists of 16 residues. After removal of 3 bases from V and 0 bases from J, the junction contained 4 bases not matched to a gene.

J is TRBJ2-7 and V is TRBV30; possibly TRBD1 for D (6 bases). V lost 4 bases and J 2 bases, leaving 15 bases between the germline ends. The CDR3 length is 14 residues. CDR1 is GTSNPN, CDR2 SVGIG, per germline (reference sequence). CDR3 sequence: CAWKTSGATYEQYF. DNA of the CDR3: TGTGCCTGGAAGACTTCAGGGGCAACCTACGAGCAGTACTTC.

This clone was observed once. V gene TRBV7-9 combines with J gene TRBJ1-2; possible D gene TRBD1, 5 bases. The CDR3 totals 13 residues. With 5 bases removed from V and 7 bases from J, the gap between germline ends came to 14 bases. Germline V CDR1 and CDR2: SEHNR, FQNEAQ (reference sequence). The CDR3 DNA reads as TGTGCCAGCAGCCGTTACATGCAGGGTGGCTACACCTTC. Translating it yields CASSRYMQGGYTF.

This clone has a handful of counts. This chain links TRBV5-1 with TRBJ1-1; D unresolved. CDR3 size: 13 residues. The V and J ends lost 1 base and 0 bases respectively, with 4 bases between them. CDR1 and CDR2 (germline): SGHRS, YFSETQ. The CDR3 protein is CASSLTVNTEAFF. The DNA of the CDR3 is TGCGCCAGCAGCTTGACGGTGAACACTGAAGCTTTCTTT.

The chain uses TRBV28 and TRBJ1-5; D uncertain. The germline V gene encodes CDR1 MDHEN and CDR2 SYDVKM. V was trimmed by 3 bases and J by 9 bases, leaving 15 bases between them. The CDR3 is made up of 14 amino acids. The CDR3 sequence is CASSLLQREWPQHF. The DNA for the CDR3 is TGTGCCAGCAGTTTGTTACAGCGGGAGTGGCCCCAGCATTTT.

This clone has a handful of counts. The rearrangement uses TRBV20-1 and TRBJ1-2, with TRBD1 identical over 9 bases. The V gene's germline CDR1 is DFQATT and CDR2 SNEGSKA (reference sequence). Trimming at V came to 3 bases and at J to 4 bases, leaving 6 bases not matched to a gene. CDR3 length: 14 residues. CDR3 loop: CSASRQGGSYGYTF. The CDR3 nucleotides read TGCAGTGCTAGTAGACAGGGGGGTTCCTATGGCTACACCTTC.

J is TRBJ1-5 and V is TRBV7-2; D might be TRBD1 (6 bases). Germline V CDR1 and CDR2: SGHTA, FQGNSA. Trimming took off 10 bases at V and 4 bases at J, with 11 bases between the two ends. The CDR3 is 12 amino acids. Here the CDR3 DNA reads TGTGCCACCTCGGACAGAAATCAGCCCCAGCATTTT. Its translation is CATSDRNQPQHF.

J is TRBJ2-7 and V is TRBV7-8, with D perhaps TRBD2 (6 bases). The CDR3 contains 14 residues. V lost 3 bases to trimming and J lost 2 bases, with 11 bases between them. Germline CDR1 SGHVS, CDR2 FQNEAQ. The CDR3 coding sequence is TGTGCCAGCAGCTTCCGGGACTCCCCCTACGAGCAGTACTTC. Its translation is CASSFRDSPYEQYF. The full variable domain, with the rest looked up from reference TRBV7-8 and TRBJ2-7, is GAGVSQSPRYKVAKRGQDVALRCDPISGHVSLFWYQQALGQGPEFLTYFQNEAQLDKSGLPSDRFFAERPEGSVSTLKIQRTQQEDSAVYLCASSFRDSPYEQYFGPGTRLTVT.

J is TRBJ1-2 and V is TRBV28, with D tentatively TRBD1 (6 bases). Per the germline V gene, CDR1 is MDHEN and CDR2 is SYDVKM. This CDR3 contains 12 residues. Between the trimmed V and J ends, which lost 6 bases and 8 bases, there was a span of 13 bases. For the CDR3, the DNA is TGTGCCAGCAGGGAACAGGGATCCGGCTACACCTTC. Amino acid sequence: CASREQGSGYTF.

This chain links TRBV6-5 with TRBJ1-1, with a weak D call TRBD1 (5 bases). The germline V gene encodes CDR1 MNHEY and CDR2 SVGAGI. The CDR3 consists of 14 residues. V lost 6 bases and J lost 1, with 12 bases in between. The DNA of the CDR3 is TGTGCCAGCAGCGGGGGAGGCAAGAACACTGAAGCTTTCTTT. Its protein product is CASSGGGKNTEAFF.

A remark on this clone: An end of the junction differs from the germline gene, which may be a read error. The chain uses TRBV4-2 and TRBJ1-2; D is perhaps TRBD1 (5 bases). The CDR3 runs to 13 residues. CDR1 is LGHNA and CDR2 is YNFKEQ in the germline V gene. CDR3 in DNA: TGTGCCAGCAGCCAACTCGAGGCCGGACGGGGGTTCTTC. It translates to CASSQLEAGRGFF.

The gene calls are TRBV6-5 and TRBJ1-1; maybe TRBD1 (5 bases). Between the trimmed V and J ends, which lost 2 bases and 6 bases, there was a span of 13 bases. Germline V gene data show CDR1 as MNHEY and CDR2 as SVGAGI. The CDR3 covers 14 residues. The CDR3 bases are TGTGCCAGCAGTTACCGAACAGGCCCCCCTGAAGCTTTCTTT. Encoded protein: CASSYRTGPPEAFF.

This chain connects TRBV5-6 to TRBJ1-6, with 11 bases fitting TRBD1. The CDR3 contains 15 residues. J gave up 4 bases and V 5 bases, and 2 bases lay outside the gene matches. The germline V gene has CDR1 SGHDT and CDR2 YYEEEE. Here the CDR3 DNA reads TGTGCCAGCAGAGGGGACAGGGGGTATAATTCACCCCTCCACTTT. Residues: CASRGDRGYNSPLHF. The whole variable domain, filled in from reference TRBV5-6 and TRBJ1-6, reads DAGVTQSPTHLIKTRGQQVTLRCSPKSGHDTVSWYQQALGQGPQFIFQYYEEEERQRGNFPDRFSGHQFPNYSSELNVNALLLGDSALYLCASRGDRGYNSPLHFGNGTRLTVT.

This clone was seen once. This chain connects TRBV5-1 to TRBJ2-7, with 9 bases aligning to TRBD1. V trimming: 0 bases; J trimming: 6 bases; junction bases outside the gene matches: 4. The CDR3 has 14 residues. Germline V gene data show CDR1 as SGHRS and CDR2 as YFSETQ. The CDR3 loop reads CASSLVQGAGEQYF. In nucleotides, the CDR3 is TGCGCCAGCAGCTTGGTACAGGGGGCGGGCGAGCAGTACTTC.

The chain has TRBV18 and TRBJ2-1, with a weak D call TRBD1 (6 bases). The germline V gene encodes CDR1 KGHSH and CDR2 LQKENI. This CDR3 region has 15 residues. Trimming took 4 bases from V and 5 from J, leaving 15 bases between them. CDR3 sequence: CASSRARTENNEQFF. The CDR3 nucleotides are TGTGCCAGCTCACGGGCTCGGACAGAAAACAATGAGCAGTTCTTC.

The CDR3 spells CASSEGTGGYQPQHF. The CDR3 DNA reads as TGTGCCAGCAGTGAAGGGACAGGGGGCTATCAGCCCCAGCATTTT. This rearrangement joins TRBV2 to TRBJ1-5; TRBD1 matches 11 bases. Trimming took 1 base from V and 5 from J; bases not matched to a gene: 1. The CDR3 is 15 residues long. CDR1 and CDR2 (germline): SNHLY, FYNNEI.

This chain joins TRBV4-1 and TRBJ2-4; D is possibly TRBD1 (5 bases). Trimming took off 4 bases at V and 0 bases at J, with 13 bases between the two ends. The germline V gene has CDR1 MGHRA and CDR2 YSYEKL. The CDR3 runs to 16 residues. The CDR3 bases are TGCGCCAGCAGCCCCCAGGGCCCCTTAGCCAAAAACATTCAGTACTTC. Encoded protein: CASSPQGPLAKNIQYF.

This clone was detected a few times. This rearrangement joins TRBV2 to TRBJ2-3, with 9 bases that match TRBD2. Germline CDR1 reads SNHLY; CDR2 reads FYNNEI. The CDR3 runs to 13 residues. With 8 bases clipped from V and 5 bases from J, the junction kept 5 bases outside the gene matches. CDR3 residues: CASVSGGLDTQYF. The CDR3 DNA follows: TGTGCCAGCGTTAGCGGGGGATTAGATACGCAGTATTTT.

Only a few counts were recorded for this clone. The gene calls are TRBV7-7 and TRBJ2-2; D is unresolved. Trimming cost V 0 bases and J 3 bases, with 2 bases left between them. The length of the CDR3 is 13 residues. Germline V lookup: CDR1 SSHAT, CDR2 FNYEAQ (reference sequence). This CDR3 reads CASSLADTGELFF. As DNA, the CDR3 is TGTGCCAGCAGCTTAGCCGACACCGGGGAGCTGTTTTTT.

This clone occurred once. CDR3 in amino acids: CASSPRDTGELFF. Written as DNA, the CDR3 is TGTGCCAGCAGCCCCAGGGACACCGGGGAGCTGTTTTTT. This rearrangement joins TRBV2 to TRBJ2-2; TRBD1 might be the D (5 bases). The CDR3 extends over 13 amino acids. From germline, CDR1 is SNHLY and CDR2 FYNNEI. The V end was cut by 6 bases, the J end by 3 bases, with 8 bases between.

The chain couples TRBV19 to TRBJ1-4; 7 nucleotides align to TRBD1. Trimming removed 3 bases from V and 7 bases from J; junction bases left unmatched: 5. The CDR3 has 14 amino acids. Germline CDR1 LNHDA, CDR2 SQIVND (reference sequence). The CDR3 protein is CASSMTGRLEKLFF. The CDR3 region has the DNA TGTGCCAGTAGTATGACAGGGAGACTTGAAAAACTGTTTTTT.

CDR3 in DNA: TGTGCCAGCAGCCAAGGCAGGCGCCACAATCAGCCCCAGCATTTT. Protein product: CASSQGRRHNQPQHF. V and J are TRBV14 and TRBJ1-5; D is undetermined. The germline CDR1 and CDR2 sequences are SGHDN and FVKESK. This CDR3 spans 15 amino acids. V shed 1 base and J shed 3 bases, with 10 bases lying between them.

V and J are TRBV6-5 and TRBJ2-7, with D maybe TRBD1 (5 bases). Deletions cut 7 bases from V and 2 bases from J, with 15 bases between. This CDR3 has 14 amino acids. Looked up from germline, CDR1 is MNHEY and CDR2 is SVGAGI. The CDR3 protein is CASTLGQETYEQYF. The CDR3 bases are TGTGCCAGCACCCTAGGACAAGAGACCTACGAGCAGTACTTC.

The chain carries TRBV29-1 and TRBJ1-2, with D possibly matching TRBD1 (6 bases). This CDR3 has 12 residues. Trimming removed 4 bases from V and 5 bases from J, with 11 bases in between. Germline-derived CDR1 and CDR2 are SQVTM and ANQGSEA. CDR3: CSVGTVSYGYTF. The CDR3 coding sequence is TGCAGCGTTGGGACAGTAAGTTATGGCTACACCTTC.

This rearrangement joins TRBV7-2 to TRBJ1-6; TRBD1 aligns across 10 bases. This CDR3 region has 15 residues. V gave up 5 bases and J gave up 10 bases; unmatched junction bases: 8. Per the germline V gene, CDR1 is SGHTA and CDR2 is FQGNSA. The CDR3 coding sequence is TGTGCCAGCAGCCCCAGGGGACAGGGGAAATCACCCCTCCACTTT. Translated, it gives CASSPRGQGKSPLHF.

The V call is TRBV9, the J call TRBJ1-4; 9 bases map to TRBD1. CDR3 length: 14 residues. Germline V gene data show CDR1 as SGDLS and CDR2 as YYNGEE. Trimming cost V 4 bases and J 8 bases; bases outside gene matches: 6. Here the CDR3 DNA reads TGTGCCAGCAGCTGGGGACAGGGAGGCGAAAAACTGTTTTTT. Translation gives CASSWGQGGEKLFF.

The V and J genes are TRBV11-2 and TRBJ2-3; 7 bases line up with TRBD1. This CDR3 has 14 amino acids. The germline gives CDR1 SGHAT, CDR2 FQNNGV. V lost 7 bases and J lost 2; bases outside the gene matches: 6. The CDR3 region is CASTETGPTDTQYF. DNA of the CDR3: TGTGCCAGCACCGAGACAGGGCCCACAGATACGCAGTATTTT.